This note documents a single T cell receptor beta chain sequence. What it binds is not known. This sample stems from a study of cytomegalovirus exposure and HLA in healthy donors. Looking at the study overall: Clustering assigned about 76% of the 350 to 400 genotyped donors to the Caucasian-associated ancestry cluster.

Study-wide points: Later, an analysis showed that TCR beta chains associated with HLA were more clonally expanded than others that were equally common. Rarity marked most TCR sequences, yet some public TCRs occurred in many donors. Researchers counted over 150 TCR beta chains as cytomegalovirus-associated.

60 Vbeta and 13 Jbeta primers were used in PCR. Generated by immunoSEQ multiplex PCR, the TCRdb table keeps only in-frame clones and is missing some. There are 75,000 to 80,000 clones in the sample, with about 3.8% held by the top ten. CDR1 SGHRS and CDR2 YFSETQ come from the germline V gene. The CDR3 loop spans 14 amino acids. Trimming cost V 2 bases and J 1 base; bases outside gene matches: 2. The receptor's source is a man between 18 and 29 years old in good health and CMV-seropositive. What was sequenced was PBMCs. This chain uses TRBV5-1 with TRBJ1-1; TRBD1 agrees at 7 bases. CDR3 DNA: TGCGCCAGCAGCTTCGGGACAGCGAACACTGAAGCTTTCTTT. Encoded protein: CASSFGTANTEAFF.